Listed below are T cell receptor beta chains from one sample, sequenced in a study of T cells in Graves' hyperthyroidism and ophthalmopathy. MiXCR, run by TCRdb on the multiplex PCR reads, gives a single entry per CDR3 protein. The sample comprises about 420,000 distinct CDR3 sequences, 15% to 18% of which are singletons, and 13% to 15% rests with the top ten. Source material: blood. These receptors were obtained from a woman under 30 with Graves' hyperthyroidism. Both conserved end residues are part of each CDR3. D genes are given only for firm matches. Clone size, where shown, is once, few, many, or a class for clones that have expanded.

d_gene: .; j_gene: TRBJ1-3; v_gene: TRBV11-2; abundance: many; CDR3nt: TGTGCCAGCAGACCCACGCAAGGGTCTGGAAACACCATATATTTT; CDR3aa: CASRPTQGSGNTIYF
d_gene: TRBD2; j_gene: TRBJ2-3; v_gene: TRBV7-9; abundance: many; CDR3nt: TGTGCCAGCAGCCCAGGGACTAGCGGGAGGTTGACAGATACGCAGTATTTT; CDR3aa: CASSPGTSGRLTDTQYF
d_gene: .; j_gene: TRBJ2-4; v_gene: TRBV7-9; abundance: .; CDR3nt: TGTGCCAGCAGCTTAGGCAAAAACATTCAGTACTTC; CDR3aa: CASSLGKNIQYF
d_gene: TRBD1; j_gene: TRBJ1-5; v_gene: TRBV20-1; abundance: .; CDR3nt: TGCAGTGCGGAACATTTTGGGACAGGTCTTGGCAATCAGCCCCAGCATTTT; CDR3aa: CSAEHFGTGLGNQPQHF
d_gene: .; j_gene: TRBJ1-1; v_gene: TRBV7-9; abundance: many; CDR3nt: TGTGCCAGCTCGGTCACTGAAGCTTTCTTT; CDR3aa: CASSVTEAFF
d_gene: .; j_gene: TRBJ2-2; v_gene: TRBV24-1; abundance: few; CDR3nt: TGTGCCACCAGTCCCCGCCGTGGGGAGCTGTTTTTT; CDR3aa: CATSPRRGELFF
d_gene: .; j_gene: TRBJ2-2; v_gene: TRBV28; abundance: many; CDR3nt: TGTGCCAGCAGGAGACCGGGCGTCGCCGGGGAGCTGTTTTTT; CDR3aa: CASRRPGVAGELFF
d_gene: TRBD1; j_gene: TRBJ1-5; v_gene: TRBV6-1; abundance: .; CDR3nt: TGTGCCATCAGCAGCGGACAGGCCTCTAGCAATCAGCCCCAGCATTTT; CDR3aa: CAISSGQASSNQPQHF
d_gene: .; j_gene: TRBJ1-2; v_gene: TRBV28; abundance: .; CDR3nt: TGTGCCAGCACGGCAGGGAGGGGTAACTATGGCTACACCTTC; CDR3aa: CASTAGRGNYGYTF
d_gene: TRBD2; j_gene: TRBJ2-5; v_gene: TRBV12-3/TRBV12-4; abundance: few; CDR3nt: TGTGCCAGCAGTCTTAGCGGGGGCCCTCGGGAGACCCAGTACTTC; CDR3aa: CASSLSGGPRETQYF
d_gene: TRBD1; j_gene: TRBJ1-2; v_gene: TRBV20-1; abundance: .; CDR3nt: TGCAGTGCTCCTCTAGCGGGACAGCTATATGGCTACACCTTC; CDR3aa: CSAPLAGQLYGYTF
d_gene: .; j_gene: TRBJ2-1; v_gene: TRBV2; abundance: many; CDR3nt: TGTGCCAGCAGCCTCCTAAGAGGCCGGACGGCTGAGCAGTTCTTC; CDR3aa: CASSLLRGRTAEQFF
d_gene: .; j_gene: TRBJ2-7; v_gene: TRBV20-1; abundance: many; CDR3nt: TGCAGTGCTAGAGGGCCCTTAGGGGTCGAGCAGTACTTC; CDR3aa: CSARGPLGVEQYF